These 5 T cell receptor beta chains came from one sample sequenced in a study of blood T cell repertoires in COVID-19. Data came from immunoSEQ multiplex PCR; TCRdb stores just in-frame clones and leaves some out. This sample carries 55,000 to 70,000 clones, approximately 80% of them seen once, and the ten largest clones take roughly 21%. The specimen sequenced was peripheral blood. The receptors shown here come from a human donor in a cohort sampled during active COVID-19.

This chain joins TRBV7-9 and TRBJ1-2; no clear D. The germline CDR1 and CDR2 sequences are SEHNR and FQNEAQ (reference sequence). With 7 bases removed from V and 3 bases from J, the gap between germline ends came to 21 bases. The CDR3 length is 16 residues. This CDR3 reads CASNSGATDGDYGYTF. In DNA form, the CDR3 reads TGTGCCAGCAACTCAGGAGCGACCGACGGGGACTATGGCTACACCTTC.

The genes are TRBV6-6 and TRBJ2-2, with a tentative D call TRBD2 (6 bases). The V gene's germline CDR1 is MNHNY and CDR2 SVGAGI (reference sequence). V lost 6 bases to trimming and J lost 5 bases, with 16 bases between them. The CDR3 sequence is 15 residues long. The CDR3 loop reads CASRGDRERTGELFF. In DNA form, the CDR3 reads TGTGCCAGCAGGGGTGACCGGGAGAGGACCGGGGAGCTGTTTTTT.

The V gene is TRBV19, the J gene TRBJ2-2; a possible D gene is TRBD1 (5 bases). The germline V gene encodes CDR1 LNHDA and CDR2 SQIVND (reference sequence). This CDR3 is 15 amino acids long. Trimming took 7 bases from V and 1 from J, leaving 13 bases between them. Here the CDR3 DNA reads TGTGCCAGTAACCTGGGGCGCCGGAACACCGGGGAGCTGTTTTTT. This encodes CASNLGRRNTGELFF.

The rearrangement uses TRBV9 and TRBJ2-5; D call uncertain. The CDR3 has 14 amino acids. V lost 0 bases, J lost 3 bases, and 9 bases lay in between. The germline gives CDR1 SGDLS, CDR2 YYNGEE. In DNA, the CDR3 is TGTGCCAGCAGCGTAGGAACAGTTGAAGAGACCCAGTACTTC. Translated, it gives CASSVGTVEETQYF.

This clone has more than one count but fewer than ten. In DNA, the CDR3 is TGCGCCAGCAGTGAGTCGAATAGCGGGGCCGGGGAGCTGTTTTTT. Amino acids: CASSESNSGAGELFF. The chain has TRBV10-1 and TRBJ2-2, with 8 bases fitting TRBD2. Per the germline V gene, CDR1 is WNHNN and CDR2 is SYGVQD (reference sequence). This CDR3 is built from 15 residues. The V and J ends lost 0 bases and 6 bases, in that order; junction bases with no gene match: 3.